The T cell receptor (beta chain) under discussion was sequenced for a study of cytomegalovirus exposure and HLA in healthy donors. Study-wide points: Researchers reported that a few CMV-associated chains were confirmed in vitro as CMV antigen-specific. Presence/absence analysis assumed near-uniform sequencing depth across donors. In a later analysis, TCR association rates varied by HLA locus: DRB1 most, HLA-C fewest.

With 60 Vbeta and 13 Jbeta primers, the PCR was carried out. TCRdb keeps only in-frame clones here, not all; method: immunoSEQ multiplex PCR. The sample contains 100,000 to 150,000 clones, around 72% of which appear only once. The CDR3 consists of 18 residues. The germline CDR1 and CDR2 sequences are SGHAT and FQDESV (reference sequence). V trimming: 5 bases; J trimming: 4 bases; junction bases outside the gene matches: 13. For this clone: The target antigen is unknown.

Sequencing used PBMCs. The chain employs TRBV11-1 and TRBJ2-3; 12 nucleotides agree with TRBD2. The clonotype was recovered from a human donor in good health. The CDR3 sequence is CASSAGTSGLGLSDTQYF. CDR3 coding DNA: TGTGCCAGCAGCGCCGGGACTAGCGGGTTGGGGTTATCAGATACGCAGTATTTT.